This TCR beta chain was documented in a study of T cell responses to AZD1222 COVID-19 vaccine. The repertoire was sequenced with immunoSEQ multiplex PCR; TCRdb's copy has only in-frame clones and lacks some. The sample contains 80,000 to 90,000 clones, about 92% of which appear only once. This CDR3 has 15 residues. Germline V gene lookup returns CDR1 MDHEN and CDR2 SYDVKM. V lost 6 bases and J 4 bases, leaving 16 bases between the germline ends. This sequence was found in an adult in good health. The sequencing used peripheral blood, collected on day 0 of AZD1222 vaccination. The chain couples TRBV28 to TRBJ2-1; maybe TRBD2 (6 bases). The CDR3 spells CASSPGAGTYNEQFF. The CDR3 DNA reads TGTGCCAGCAGCCCCGGGGCAGGGACTTACAATGAGCAGTTCTTC. The whole variable domain, filled in from reference TRBV28 and TRBJ2-1, reads DVKVTQSSRYLVKRTGEKVFLECVQDMDHENMFWYRQDPGLGLRLIYFSYDVKMKEKGDIPEGYSVSREKKERFSLILESASTNQTSMYLCASSPGAGTYNEQFFGPGTRLTVL.